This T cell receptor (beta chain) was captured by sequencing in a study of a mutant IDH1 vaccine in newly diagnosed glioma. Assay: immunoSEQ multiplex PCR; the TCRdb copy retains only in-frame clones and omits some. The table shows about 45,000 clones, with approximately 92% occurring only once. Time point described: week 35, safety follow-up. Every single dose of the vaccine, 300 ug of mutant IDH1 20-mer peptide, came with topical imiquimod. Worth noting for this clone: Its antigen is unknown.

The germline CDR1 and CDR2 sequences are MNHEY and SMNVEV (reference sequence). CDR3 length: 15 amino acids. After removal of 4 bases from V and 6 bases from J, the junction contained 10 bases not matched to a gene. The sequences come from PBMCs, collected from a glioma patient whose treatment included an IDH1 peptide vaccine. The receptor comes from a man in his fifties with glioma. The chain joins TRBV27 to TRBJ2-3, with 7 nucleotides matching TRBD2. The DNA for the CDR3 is TGTGCCAGCAGTTCGTCGCTAGCGGCTCCCGATACGCAGTATTTT. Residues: CASSSSLAAPDTQYF.